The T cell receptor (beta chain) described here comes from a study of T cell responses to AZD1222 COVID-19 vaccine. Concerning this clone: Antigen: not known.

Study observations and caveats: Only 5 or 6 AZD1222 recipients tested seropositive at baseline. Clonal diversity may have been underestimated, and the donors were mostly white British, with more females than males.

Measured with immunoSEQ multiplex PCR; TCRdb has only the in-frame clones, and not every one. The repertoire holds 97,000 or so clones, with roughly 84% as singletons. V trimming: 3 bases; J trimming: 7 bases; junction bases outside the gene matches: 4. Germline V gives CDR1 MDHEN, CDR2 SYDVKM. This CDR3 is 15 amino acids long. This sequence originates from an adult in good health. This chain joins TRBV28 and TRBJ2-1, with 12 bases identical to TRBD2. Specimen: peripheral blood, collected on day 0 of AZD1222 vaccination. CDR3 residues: CASSLSGTSGNEQFF. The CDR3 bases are TGTGCCAGCAGTTTGTCTGGGACTAGCGGGAATGAGCAGTTCTTC.